A selection of T cell receptor beta chains follows, all from one sample in a study of OX40 agonist ivuxolimab in advanced cancers. Here immunoSEQ multiplex PCR was the method, and the copy in TCRdb shows in-frame clones only, minus some. Among more than 20,000 clones listed, around 82% were seen once. The sample here was CD4+ or CD8+ T cells sorted from blood, taken in a trial of the OX40 agonist ivuxolimab. These receptors originate from an adult with an advanced solid tumor such as melanoma, head and neck, liver or kidney cancer. The CDR3 runs from the conserved cysteine through the conserved F or W. A D gene is named only where the DNA matches it firmly. Some rows mark clone size as missing; the rest say once, few, many or name a class of expanded clone.

TGCGCCAGCAGCTTGGCGTCCCAGCGGATCTACGAGCAGTACTTC | CASSLASQRIYEQYF | TRBV5-1 | - | TRBJ2-7 | -
TGTGCCAGCAGTTTTAGCGGGGGGGCCCAAGGCAATGAGCAGTTCTTC | CASSFSGGAQGNEQFF | TRBV6-6 | - | TRBJ2-1 | TRBD2
TGTGCCTGGAGTGAACGGGCCTATGGCTACACCTTC | CAWSERAYGYTF | TRBV30 | - | TRBJ1-2 | -
TGTGCCAGCGCGGGACAGGGCCGATCACCCCTCCACTTT | CASAGQGRSPLHF | TRBV14 | - | TRBJ1-6 | TRBD1
TGTGCCAGCAGTTCGGGACAGTTCACCGAGCAGTACTTC | CASSSGQFTEQYF | TRBV6-6 | - | TRBJ2-7 | TRBD1
TGTGCCAGCAGCTTAGAACGGCTAAATTCACCCCTCCACTTT | CASSLERLNSPLHF | TRBV7-9 | - | TRBJ1-6 | -
TGTGCCTGGAGGCCAGGACAGGGGACAACTTACGAGCAGTACTTC | CAWRPGQGTTYEQYF | TRBV30 | - | TRBJ2-7 | TRBD1
TGTGCCAGCAGTGATGGGGACAGGTCAGCTTTCTTT | CASSDGDRSAFF | TRBV2 | - | TRBJ1-1 | TRBD1
TGTGCCAGCAGTCTCACAGGGGGCGAATCCTATGGCTACACCTTC | CASSLTGGESYGYTF | TRBV6-6 | once | TRBJ1-2 | TRBD1
TGCGCCAGCAGCCAAGATCGCGCAGGGGCTAACTATGGCTACACCTTC | CASSQDRAGANYGYTF | TRBV4-3 | few | TRBJ1-2 | -
TGTGCCAGCAGTTCGGGACAGGGGGCCTCTACGGGATACAATGAGCAGTTCTTC | CASSSGQGASTGYNEQFF | TRBV27 | - | TRBJ2-1 | TRBD1
TGTGCTAGTGGTTCCCGACAGCAGAACACCGGGGAGCTGTTTTTT | CASGSRQQNTGELFF | TRBV12-5 | - | TRBJ2-2 | -
TGTGCCAGCAGCCAACTCGAACAGGGAACGCAGTTCTTC | CASSQLEQGTQFF | TRBV14 | - | TRBJ2-1 | -
TGTGCTAGTGGCTCGGACAGCTCAAAAGCTTTCTTT | CASGSDSSKAFF | TRBV12-5 | - | TRBJ1-1 | -
TGTGCCACCATAGCAGATACGCAGTATTTT | CATIADTQYF | TRBV28 | few | TRBJ2-3 | -
TGTGCCAGCAGTGGGGTCAGGGCAGAAGCTTTCTTT | CASSGVRAEAFF | TRBV6-1 | - | TRBJ1-1 | -
TGCGCCAGCAGCCAAGATCGATCGGGGGGCTTTCGGGCTTTCTTT | CASSQDRSGGFRAFF | TRBV4-1 | once | TRBJ1-1 | -
TGTGCCAGCGGTCGGACAGAGAATCAGCCCCAGCATTTT | CASGRTENQPQHF | TRBV2 | few | TRBJ1-5 | -
TGTGCCAGCAGCGTAGTAAGGACTGGCAACTATGGCTACACCTTC | CASSVVRTGNYGYTF | TRBV9 | once | TRBJ1-2 | -
TGCGCCAGCAGCTTGAGCCCCGGGGGGGCTGCAGATACGCAGTATTTT | CASSLSPGGAADTQYF | TRBV5-1 | - | TRBJ2-3 | TRBD2
TGTGCCAGCAGCATCGGACAGGAAAGAACTGGTGGAAAACTGTTTTTT | CASSIGQERTGGKLFF | TRBV7-6 | - | TRBJ1-4 | TRBD1
TGTGCCAGCAGCTCCCTGGGGGGGGACAGGGCTACTTATGACTACACCTTC | CASSSLGGDRATYDYTF | TRBV11-2 | - | TRBJ1-2 | TRBD1